The 10 T cell receptor beta chains in this list originate from one sample, sequenced in a study of T cell changes during pregnancy in multiple sclerosis. Profiled with immunoSEQ multiplex PCR; TCRdb holds only in-frame clones, not every one. In the table there are some 39,000 clones, approximately 92% of which are singletons. Sequenced input: PBMCs (not recorded whether the cells were cultured). All receptors derive from a female donor with multiple sclerosis, enrolled in a pregnancy study.

This rearrangement joins TRBV5-1 to TRBJ2-4; D is undetermined. The V end was cut by 0 bases, the J end by 6 bases, with 13 bases between. CDR1 is SGHRS, CDR2 YFSETQ, per germline. The CDR3 contains 15 residues. The DNA of the CDR3 is TGCGCCAGCAGCTTGGTACTTAATACCGGAAACATTCAGTACTTC. Translating gives CASSLVLNTGNIQYF.

The chain links TRBV2 to TRBJ2-7, with 11 bases lining up with TRBD2. The germline CDR1 and CDR2 sequences are SNHLY and FYNNEI. V lost 6 bases, J lost 0 bases, and 4 bases stayed unmatched. This CDR3 spans 15 amino acids. The CDR3 DNA follows: TGTGCCAGCAGCCTGGGACTAGCGGACTCCTACGAGCAGTACTTC. As protein: CASSLGLADSYEQYF.

This clone appeared a single time. The genes are TRBV2 and TRBJ1-5, with TRBD1 identical over 7 bases. The germline V gene encodes CDR1 SNHLY and CDR2 FYNNEI. This CDR3 is built from 13 residues. J gave up 4 bases and V 9 bases, and 6 bases lay outside the gene matches. The CDR3 coding sequence is TGTGCCAGTCACCGGGACAGAAATCAGCCCCAGCATTTT. As protein: CASHRDRNQPQHF.

This clone is a singleton in its sample. The chain links TRBV4-1 to TRBJ2-5, with D perhaps matching TRBD2 (5 bases). V lost 4 bases and J lost 1, with 13 bases in between. Looked up from germline, CDR1 is MGHRA and CDR2 is YSYEKL. The CDR3 runs 15 residues. In DNA form, the CDR3 reads TGCGCCAGCAGCCTCTCCCGAGGGAGCCAAGAGACCCAGTACTTC. It specifies CASSLSRGSQETQYF.

The genes are TRBV6-5 and TRBJ1-5; D gene uncertain. Germline values: CDR1 MNHEY, CDR2 SVGAGI. The ends were cut back, 2 bases at V and 4 bases at J, with 9 bases in the middle. This CDR3 is 14 amino acids long. The chain's CDR3 is CASSYGVTNQPQHF. Here the CDR3 DNA reads TGTGCCAGCAGTTACGGGGTCACGAATCAGCCCCAGCATTTT.

The chain uses TRBV28 and TRBJ2-7; possible D gene TRBD1, 5 bases. V was clipped by 3 bases and J by 4 bases, with 16 bases between them. The CDR3 contains 15 residues. Germline V gene lookup returns CDR1 MDHEN and CDR2 SYDVKM. CDR3 sequence: CASSLAGGKGYEQYF. CDR3 sequence (DNA): TGTGCCAGCAGTTTGGCTGGCGGAAAGGGGTACGAGCAGTACTTC.

This clone was detected only once. The chain links TRBV2 to TRBJ1-2; 9 positions match TRBD1. The trim removed 2 bases at V and 8 bases at J, leaving 18 bases unmatched. CDR1 and CDR2 from the germline V gene are SNHLY and FYNNEI. CDR3 size: 18 residues. CDR3 sequence reads: CASSETGTGRFIGGGYTF. CDR3 nucleotides: TGTGCCAGCAGTGAAACCGGGACAGGGAGGTTTATAGGCGGGGGCTACACCTTC.

The chain couples TRBV29-1 to TRBJ2-1; 10 bases line up with TRBD1. V lost 7 bases and J lost 8; bases outside the gene matches: 11. Per germline, CDR1 SQVTM and CDR2 ANQGSEA. CDR3 length: 14 amino acids. The CDR3, as DNA: TGCAGCGGCCTAGGGGGACAGGGGAAGGATGAGCAGTTCTTC. Translated: CSGLGGQGKDEQFF.

The chain has TRBV11-2 and TRBJ1-4; no clear D gene. The CDR3 spans 16 residues. V lost 5 bases, J lost 0 bases, and 13 bases lay in between. Germline V gives CDR1 SGHAT, CDR2 FQNNGV. The CDR3 protein is CASSPLLIATNEKLFF. The CDR3 region has the DNA TGTGCCAGCAGCCCCCTTTTAATTGCAACTAATGAAAAACTGTTTTTT. The full variable domain, completed using reference TRBV11-2 and TRBJ1-4, is EAGVAQSPRYKIIEKRQSVAFWCNPISGHATLYWYQQILGQGPKLLIQFQNNGVVDDSQLPKDRFSAERLKGVDSTLKIQPAKLEDSAVYLCASSPLLIATNEKLFFGSGTQLSVL.

This chain joins TRBV7-9 and TRBJ2-1; D possibly uses TRBD1 or TRBD2 (5 bases each). CDR3 length equals 14 residues. Trimming took off 7 bases at V and 6 bases at J, with 16 bases between the two ends. Germline CDR1 is SEHNR and CDR2 is FQNEAQ (reference sequence). Written as DNA, the CDR3 is TGTGCCAGCACTGCCTTCGGGACGACCAATGAGCAGTTCTTC. Translated, it gives CASTAFGTTNEQFF.